What follows are 30 T cell receptor beta chains derived from one specimen sequenced in a study of OX40 agonist ivuxolimab in advanced cancers. The assay was immunoSEQ multiplex PCR, and TCRdb's table has in-frame clones only and misses some. Here the sample spans tens of thousands of clones, roughly 84% being singletons. The source was CD4+ or CD8+ T cells sorted from blood, collected in a trial of the OX40 agonist ivuxolimab. These receptors originate from an adult with an advanced solid tumor such as melanoma, head and neck, liver or kidney cancer.

The J gene is TRBJ2-5, the V gene TRBV6-5; D gene uncertain. The CDR3 spans 12 residues. With 6 bases removed from V and 1 base from J, the gap between germline ends came to 6 bases. The germline V gene has CDR1 MNHEY and CDR2 SVGAGI. CDR3 loop: CASSQSQETQYF. DNA of the CDR3: TGTGCCAGCAGCCAAAGCCAAGAGACCCAGTACTTC.

On this clone itself: The junction departs from the called germline gene at one end, perhaps through a read error. The identical CDR3 is also encoded by other nucleotide sequences in the sample. The rearrangement links TRBV14 to TRBJ2-7, with a possible D match to TRBD1 (6 bases). This CDR3 contains 13 residues. In germline, CDR1 is SGHDN, CDR2 FVKESK. This CDR3 is CASSHLDSYEQYF. As DNA, the CDR3 is TGCGCCAGCAGCCACTTGGACAGTTACGAGCAGTACTTC.

The chain recombines TRBV10-3 with TRBJ1-3, with D hard to call. The CDR3 has 14 residues. Germline CDR1 reads ENHRY; CDR2 reads SYGVKD. Trimming took 5 bases from V and 0 from J, leaving 8 bases between them. The CDR3 loop reads CAISSDLSGNTIYF. CDR3 DNA: TGTGCCATCAGTTCGGACCTCTCTGGAAACACCATATATTTT.

This clone was detected only a few times. The V gene is TRBV7-9, the J gene TRBJ1-2; tentatively, D is TRBD1 (5 bases). The germline V and J ends were trimmed by 1 base and 0 bases, with 12 bases remaining between them. The CDR3 extends over 16 amino acids. Germline assignment: CDR1 SEHNR and CDR2 FQNEAQ (reference sequence). CDR3 sequence: CASSLVAGLANYGYTF. The CDR3 nucleotides are TGTGCCAGCAGCTTAGTGGCAGGGTTGGCTAACTATGGCTACACCTTC.

This sequence joins TRBV19 and TRBJ2-7; tentative D call: TRBD1 (7 bases). V was trimmed by 7 bases and J by 2 bases, leaving 9 bases between them. This CDR3 has 12 residues. Germline loops: CDR1 LNHDA, CDR2 SQIVND (reference sequence). This CDR3 reads CASTGGPYEQYF. CDR3 nucleotide sequence: TGTGCCAGTACAGGGGGGCCCTACGAGCAGTACTTC.

The gene calls are TRBV19 and TRBJ2-7, with D possibly being TRBD1 (5 bases). Trimming cost V 3 bases and J 2 bases, with 5 bases left between them. This CDR3 spans 12 amino acids. Germline CDR1 is LNHDA and CDR2 is SQIVND (reference sequence). CDR3 DNA sequence: TGTGCCAGTAGTATGGGGCCCTACGAGCAGTACTTC. Amino acids: CASSMGPYEQYF.

The rearrangement uses TRBV5-8 and TRBJ1-5; 8 bases agree with TRBD1. Germline CDR1 reads SGHTS; CDR2 reads YDEGEE. This CDR3 spans 18 amino acids. J gave up 2 bases and V 0 bases, and 10 bases lay outside the gene matches. CDR3 sequence (DNA): TGTGCCAGCAGCTTGGCGGTCAGGGGGCGCCCCGGCAATCAGCCCCAGCATTTT. Translated, it gives CASSLAVRGRPGNQPQHF.

The rearrangement uses TRBV7-9 and TRBJ1-2; 7 bases agree with TRBD1. Looked up from germline, CDR1 is SEHNR and CDR2 is FQNEAQ (reference sequence). The CDR3 sequence is 13 residues long. The junction had 5 bases not matched to a gene; V was cut back by 5 bases and J by 5 bases. CDR3 sequence reads: CASSPDRRYGYTF. In DNA form, the CDR3 reads TGTGCCAGCAGCCCGGACAGGAGGTATGGCTACACCTTC. Using reference TRBV7-9 and TRBJ1-2 for the parts outside the CDR3, the full variable domain is DTGVSQNPRHKITKRGQNVTFRCDPISEHNRLYWYRQTLGQGPEFLTYFQNEAQLEKSRLLSDRFSAERPKGSFSTLEIQRTEQGDSAMYLCASSPDRRYGYTFGSGTRLTVV.

This clone was detected only once. The CDR3 DNA follows: TGTGCCAGCAGCTTAGAGGCAGGGGGAAACACTGAAGCTTTCTTT. Translating gives CASSLEAGGNTEAFF. The chain employs TRBV7-2 and TRBJ1-1; 7 nucleotides line up with TRBD1. V was pared by 1 base and J by 2 bases, with 4 bases of the junction left unmatched. The germline CDR1 and CDR2 sequences are SGHTA and FQGNSA. The CDR3 consists of 15 residues.

CDR3 nucleotides: TGTGCCGGGCTGAGCTATTCCTCCTACAATGAGCAGTTCTTC. As protein: CAGLSYSSYNEQFF. The chain combines TRBV30 with TRBJ2-1; D not resolved. Germline CDR1 GTSNPN, CDR2 SVGIG (reference sequence). This CDR3 contains 14 residues. Trimming removed 8 bases from V and 0 bases from J, with 14 bases in between.

The chain recombines TRBV2 with TRBJ2-7; D is uncertain. CDR1 SNHLY and CDR2 FYNNEI come from the germline V gene. The CDR3 sequence is 12 residues long. V was shortened by 0 bases and J by 4 bases, with 4 bases between the two germline ends. Here the CDR3 DNA reads TGTGCCAGCAGTGAAGCAGGATACGAGCAGTACTTC. This translates into CASSEAGYEQYF.

This chain links TRBV7-9 with TRBJ2-3; 8 bases agree with TRBD2. V was clipped by 4 bases and J by 10 bases; unmatched bases: 19. The CDR3 covers 17 residues. Germline V CDR1 and CDR2: SEHNR, FQNEAQ (reference sequence). DNA of the CDR3: TGTGCCAGCAGCTCCCTTACGTCCGGGACTAGTGAAGCGGCGCAGTATTTT. Its protein product is CASSSLTSGTSEAAQYF.

This chain connects TRBV2 to TRBJ2-3; a possible D gene is TRBD2 (5 bases). CDR3 length: 14 amino acids. Trimming cost V 4 bases and J 2 bases, with 10 bases left between them. Germline values: CDR1 SNHLY, CDR2 FYNNEI. The CDR3 sequence: CASSGRRFTDTQYF. DNA for the CDR3: TGTGCCAGCAGTGGAAGGAGGTTCACAGATACGCAGTATTTT.

The chain links TRBV10-3 to TRBJ1-2; D may be TRBD1 (5 bases). The V end was cut by 10 bases, the J end by 8 bases, with 23 bases between. The length of the CDR3 is 14 residues. Germline V gives CDR1 ENHRY, CDR2 SYGVKD. The DNA for the CDR3 is TGTGCCACAATCTCCCTTCCTGGGGCGCAAGGCTACACCTTC. Translated, it gives CATISLPGAQGYTF.

V is TRBV29-1 and J is TRBJ1-1; 10 positions agree with TRBD1. The CDR3 has 12 amino acids. After removal of 6 bases from V and 11 bases from J, the junction contained 9 bases not matched to a gene. CDR1 and CDR2 from the germline V gene are SQVTM and ANQGSEA. The CDR3 region is CSVHPGTGVAFF. DNA of the CDR3: TGCAGCGTCCACCCAGGGACAGGGGTTGCTTTCTTT.

The chain joins TRBV7-2 to TRBJ2-7; 10 nucleotides line up with TRBD2. The CDR3 is made up of 17 amino acids. With 1 base clipped from V and 4 bases from J, the junction kept 10 bases outside the gene matches. Germline V gene lookup returns CDR1 SGHTA and CDR2 FQGNSA. CDR3 DNA sequence: TGTGCCAGCAGCTTAGAGTCCCAGCGGGGGGGCGGATACGAGCAGTACTTC. As protein: CASSLESQRGGGYEQYF. Filled out from reference TRBV7-2 and TRBJ2-7, the complete variable domain reads GAGVSQSPSNKVTEKGKDVELRCDPISGHTALYWYRQSLGQGLEFLIYFQGNSAPDKSGLPSDRFSAERTGGSVSTLTIQRTQQEDSAVYLCASSLESQRGGGYEQYFGPGTRLTVT.

This clone was observed a handful of times. The chain has TRBV7-8 and TRBJ1-2, with D uncertain. V lost 1 base to trimming and J lost 6 bases, with 15 bases between them. The germline gives CDR1 SGHVS, CDR2 FQNEAQ. The CDR3 covers 15 residues. CDR3 sequence: CASSLGRSNSNGYTF. Here the CDR3 DNA reads TGTGCCAGCAGCTTAGGAAGGTCAAATTCAAATGGCTACACCTTC.

V and J are TRBV5-1 and TRBJ1-2, with a weak D call TRBD1 (5 bases). The germline V gene encodes CDR1 SGHRS and CDR2 YFSETQ. This CDR3 is 14 amino acids long. V lost 2 bases, J lost 2 bases, and 10 bases lay in between. CDR3 DNA: TGCGCCAGCAGCTTTTCAGGGACCAACTATGGCTACACCTTC. Protein sequence: CASSFSGTNYGYTF.

This sequence joins TRBV29-1 and TRBJ1-2; 10 bases line up with TRBD1. Germline V gene lookup returns CDR1 SQVTM and CDR2 ANQGSEA. V dropped 7 bases and J dropped 3; count of bases not matched to a gene: 11. The CDR3 has 15 amino acids. The CDR3 DNA is TGCAGCGGGGGGCCGGGACAGGGGTTTGACTATGGCTACACCTTC. Translation: CSGGPGQGFDYGYTF.

The V call is TRBV15, the J call TRBJ1-5; 10 bases are a match to TRBD1. The germline V gene has CDR1 LNHNV and CDR2 YYDKDF (reference sequence). This CDR3 region has 14 residues. V lost 7 bases and J lost 3; bases outside the gene matches: 3. The CDR3 nucleotides read TGTGCCACCAACGGACAGGGGGACAATCAGCCCCAGCATTTT. Protein product: CATNGQGDNQPQHF.

V and J are TRBV19 and TRBJ2-7; the D gene could be TRBD1 or TRBD2 (6 bases each). The CDR3 length is 14 residues. The germline V gene has CDR1 LNHDA and CDR2 SQIVND (reference sequence). Trimming pared 6 bases from V and 7 bases from J, leaving 19 bases between. Here the CDR3 reads CASSPLGRRGEQYF. CDR3 DNA: TGTGCCAGTAGCCCCCTGGGACGGAGGGGGGAGCAGTACTTC. The complete variable domain, with remaining parts taken from reference TRBV19 and TRBJ2-7, reads DGGITQSPKYLFRKEGQNVTLSCEQNLNHDAMYWYRQDPGQGLRLIYYSQIVNDFQKGDIAEGYSVSREKKESFPLTVTSAQKNPTAFYLCASSPLGRRGEQYFGPGTRLTVT.

The V call is TRBV5-4, the J call TRBJ2-7, with a tentative D call TRBD1 (6 bases). The length of the CDR3 is 14 residues. Trimming cost V 4 bases and J 3 bases, with 14 bases left between them. Germline-derived CDR1 and CDR2 are SGHNT and YYREEE (reference sequence). CDR3 sequence: CASSAGTTSYEQYF. The CDR3 bases are TGTGCCAGCAGCGCCGGGACAACCAGCTACGAGCAGTACTTC.

The V call is TRBV4-3, the J call TRBJ1-1, with D maybe TRBD1 (5 bases). V gave up 0 bases and J gave up 4 bases, with 12 bases separating them. The CDR3 contains 15 residues. Germline-derived CDR1 and CDR2 are LGHNA and YSLEER. CDR3 in amino acids: CASSQERAGLTEAFF. DNA of the CDR3: TGCGCCAGCAGCCAAGAACGGGCAGGGCTCACTGAAGCTTTCTTT.

This chain connects TRBV6-1 to TRBJ2-3, with D perhaps TRBD1 (5 bases). The V end was cut by 3 bases, the J end by 11 bases, with 12 bases between. The CDR3 runs 12 residues. Germline CDR1 and CDR2: MNHNS and SASEGT. CDR3 in DNA: TGTGCCAGCAGTGAGTATTACAGGTTGCAGTATTTT. It specifies CASSEYYRLQYF.

The chain combines TRBV9 with TRBJ2-7; TRBD1 matches at 9 bases. CDR1 is SGDLS and CDR2 is YYNGEE in the germline V gene. V gave up 4 bases and J gave up 3 bases; unmatched junction bases: 5. This CDR3 is 14 amino acids long. In DNA, the CDR3 is TGTGCCAGCAGCCCAAGGGACAGGGACTACGAGCAGTACTTC. It specifies CASSPRDRDYEQYF.

CDR3 amino acids: CASSLAQAYTGELFF. In DNA, the CDR3 is TGCGCCAGCAGCTTGGCGCAGGCATACACCGGGGAGCTGTTTTTT. The chain has TRBV5-1 and TRBJ2-2; D is uncertain. The germline CDR1 and CDR2 sequences are SGHRS and YFSETQ. This CDR3 comprises 15 residues. V lost 0 bases to trimming and J lost 3 bases, with 9 bases between them.

The rearrangement uses TRBV6-1 and TRBJ1-1, with D possibly TRBD1 on 6 matching bases. The CDR3 covers 17 residues. Trimming removed 2 bases from V and 6 bases from J, with 22 bases in between. The germline CDR1 and CDR2 sequences are MNHNS and SASEGT. Here the CDR3 DNA reads TGTGCCAGCAGTGAACCCGCTCAGGGGCGGGCGATGGCTGAAGCTTTCTTT. Its protein is CASSEPAQGRAMAEAFF.

The J gene is TRBJ1-3, the V gene TRBV19; perhaps TRBD1 as D (6 bases). V lost 3 bases and J 9 bases, leaving 15 bases between the germline ends. CDR1 is LNHDA and CDR2 is SQIVND in the germline V gene (reference sequence). The CDR3 sequence is 14 residues long. DNA of the CDR3: TGTGCCAGTAGTATGGGGGCAGGGGCCGGCACCATATATTTT. Its translation is CASSMGAGAGTIYF.

This chain links TRBV6-6 with TRBJ2-5; D tentatively fits TRBD1 or TRBD2 (5 bases each). The J call may be mistaken, given a closer DNA end match to TRBJ2-7. The CDR3 is 16 amino acids. Germline V CDR1 and CDR2: MNHNY, SVGAGI (reference sequence). Written as DNA, the CDR3 is TGTGCCAGCAGTTACCGGGGAGTGGGGCCATCCTACGAGCAGTACTTC. Translation gives CASSYRGVGPSYEQYF.

The chain recombines TRBV19 with TRBJ2-7; D perhaps matches TRBD1 (5 bases). The germline V gene has CDR1 LNHDA and CDR2 SQIVND (reference sequence). Trimming took 5 bases from V and 2 from J, leaving 13 bases between them. The CDR3 is 14 amino acids. The CDR3 DNA follows: TGTGCCAGTAGTCAGGGCAGGGCGGCCTACGAGCAGTACTTC. Translation gives CASSQGRAAYEQYF.